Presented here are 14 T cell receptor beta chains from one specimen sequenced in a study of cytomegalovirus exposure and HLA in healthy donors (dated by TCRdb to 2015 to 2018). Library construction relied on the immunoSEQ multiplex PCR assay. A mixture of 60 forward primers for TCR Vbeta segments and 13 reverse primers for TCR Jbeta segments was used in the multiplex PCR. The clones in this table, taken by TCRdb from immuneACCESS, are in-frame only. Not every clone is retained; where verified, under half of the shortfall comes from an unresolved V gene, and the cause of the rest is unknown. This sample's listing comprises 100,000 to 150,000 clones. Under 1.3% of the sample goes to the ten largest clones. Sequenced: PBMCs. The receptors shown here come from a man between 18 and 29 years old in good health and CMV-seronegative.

The CDR3 bases are TGTGCCAGCAGCTTAGCGGAGGTCGCGGGAGGGCCGAGAACCGGGGAGCTGTTTTTT. This translates into CASSLAEVAGGPRTGELFF. The chain employs TRBV7-9 and TRBJ2-2, with 9 bases aligning to TRBD2. The V and J ends lost 0 bases and 5 bases, in that order; junction bases with no gene match: 13. Per the germline V gene, CDR1 is SEHNR and CDR2 is FQNEAQ (reference sequence). This CDR3 spans 19 amino acids.

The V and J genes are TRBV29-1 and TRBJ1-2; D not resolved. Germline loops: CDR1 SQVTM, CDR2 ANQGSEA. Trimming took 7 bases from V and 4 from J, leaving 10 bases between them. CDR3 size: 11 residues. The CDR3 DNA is TGCAGCGCCCACAATTCCTATGGCTACACCTTC. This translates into CSAHNSYGYTF.

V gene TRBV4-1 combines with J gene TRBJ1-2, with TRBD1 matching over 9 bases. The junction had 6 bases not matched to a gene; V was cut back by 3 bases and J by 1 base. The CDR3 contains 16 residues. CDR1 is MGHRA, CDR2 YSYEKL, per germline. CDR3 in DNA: TGCGCCAGCAGCCACGCCGGGACAGGGTATAACTATGGCTACACCTTC. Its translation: CASSHAGTGYNYGYTF.

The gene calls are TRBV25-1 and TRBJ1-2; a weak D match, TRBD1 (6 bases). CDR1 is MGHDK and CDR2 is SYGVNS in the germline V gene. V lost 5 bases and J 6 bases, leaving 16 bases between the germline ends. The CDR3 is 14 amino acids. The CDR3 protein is CASSTGGGLDGYTF. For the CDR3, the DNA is TGTGCCAGCAGTACCGGGGGGGGGCTCGATGGCTACACCTTC.

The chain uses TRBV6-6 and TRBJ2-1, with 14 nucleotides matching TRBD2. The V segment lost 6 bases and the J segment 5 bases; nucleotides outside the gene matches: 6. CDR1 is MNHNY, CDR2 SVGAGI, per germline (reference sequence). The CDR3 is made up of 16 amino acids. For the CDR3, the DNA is TGTGCCAGCAGACCCGGGACTAGCGGGAGAGACAATGAGCAGTTCTTC. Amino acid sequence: CASRPGTSGRDNEQFF.

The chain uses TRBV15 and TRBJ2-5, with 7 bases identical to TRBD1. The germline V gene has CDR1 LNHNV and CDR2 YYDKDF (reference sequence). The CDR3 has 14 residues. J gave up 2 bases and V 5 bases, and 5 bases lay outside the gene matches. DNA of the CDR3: TGTGCCACCAGCCTAGACAGGGCACAAGAGACCCAGTACTTC. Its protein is CATSLDRAQETQYF.

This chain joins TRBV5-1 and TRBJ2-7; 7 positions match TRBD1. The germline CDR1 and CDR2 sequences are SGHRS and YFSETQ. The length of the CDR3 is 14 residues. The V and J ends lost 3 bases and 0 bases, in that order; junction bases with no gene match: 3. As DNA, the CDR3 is TGCGCCAGCAGCTGGTACAGGGGCTCCTACGAGCAGTACTTC. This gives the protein CASSWYRGSYEQYF.

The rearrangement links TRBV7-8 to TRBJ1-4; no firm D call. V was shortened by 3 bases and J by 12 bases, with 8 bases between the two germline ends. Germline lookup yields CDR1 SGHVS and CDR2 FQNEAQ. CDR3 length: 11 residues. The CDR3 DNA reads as TGTGCCAGCAGCTTCAACCGGGAACTGTTTTTT. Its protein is CASSFNRELFF.

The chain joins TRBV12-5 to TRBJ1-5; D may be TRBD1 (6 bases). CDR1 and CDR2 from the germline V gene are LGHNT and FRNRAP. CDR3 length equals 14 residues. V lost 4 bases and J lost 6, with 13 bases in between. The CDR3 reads CASGSYREGQPQHF. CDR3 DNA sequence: TGTGCTAGTGGTTCCTACAGGGAAGGTCAGCCCCAGCATTTT.

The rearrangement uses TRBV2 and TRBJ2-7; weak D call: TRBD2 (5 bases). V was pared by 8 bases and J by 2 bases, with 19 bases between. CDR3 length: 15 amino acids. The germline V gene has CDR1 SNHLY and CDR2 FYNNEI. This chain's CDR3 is CASASLWTGTYEQYF. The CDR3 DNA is TGTGCCAGCGCTAGCCTGTGGACCGGGACCTACGAGCAGTACTTC. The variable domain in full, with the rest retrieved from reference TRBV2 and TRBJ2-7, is EPEVTQTPSHQVTQMGQEVILRCVPISNHLYFYWYRQILGQKVEFLVSFYNNEISEKSEIFDDQFSVERPDGSNFTLKIRSTKLEDSAMYFCASASLWTGTYEQYFGPGTRLTVT.

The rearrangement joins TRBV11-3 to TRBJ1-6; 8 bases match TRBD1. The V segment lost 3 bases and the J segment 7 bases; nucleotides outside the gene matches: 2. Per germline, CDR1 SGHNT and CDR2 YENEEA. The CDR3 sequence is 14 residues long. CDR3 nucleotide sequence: TGTGCCAGCAGCTTCGGACAGGGAAATTCACCCCTCCACTTT. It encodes CASSFGQGNSPLHF.

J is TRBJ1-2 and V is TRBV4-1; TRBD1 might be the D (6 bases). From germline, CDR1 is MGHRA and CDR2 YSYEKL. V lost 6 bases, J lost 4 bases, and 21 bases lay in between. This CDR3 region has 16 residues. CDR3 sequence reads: CASRPLGRGASYGYTF. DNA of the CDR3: TGCGCCAGCAGACCTTTAGGGCGGGGGGCCTCCTATGGCTACACCTTC.

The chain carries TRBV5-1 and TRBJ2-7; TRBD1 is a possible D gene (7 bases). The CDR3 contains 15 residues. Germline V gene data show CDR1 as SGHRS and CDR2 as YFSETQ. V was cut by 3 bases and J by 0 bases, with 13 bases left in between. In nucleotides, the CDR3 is TGCGCCAGCAGCTCAGGGGGACTCCTCTCCTACGAGCAGTACTTC. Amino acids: CASSSGGLLSYEQYF.

Here the CDR3 DNA reads TGTGCCAGCTCACCACTGGGACTAGCGGGGGGAGAGACCCAGTACTTC. Translating gives CASSPLGLAGGETQYF. The gene calls are TRBV18 and TRBJ2-5; 15 bases align to TRBD2. The V and J ends lost 1 base and 4 bases, in that order; junction bases with no gene match: 1. This CDR3 is 16 amino acids long. Germline lookup yields CDR1 KGHSH and CDR2 LQKENI.